Detailed here is one TCR beta chain. The antigen is undetermined. CD45RO-negative, CCR7-positively selected cells formed the naive CD8 fraction, excluding terminally differentiated effector memory CD45RA+ cells. Per germline, CDR1 MNHEY and CDR2 SMNVEV (reference sequence). The J segment lost 11 bases and the V segment lost 8 bases, leaving 9 bases of the junction unmatched. The CDR3 spans 13 residues. This sample is part of a study of shared clonotypes between healthy human individuals. The overall study: The study used three CD4 naive, three CD4 memory, two CD8 naive and one CD8 memory plate per donor.

Findings of the study overall: Memory subsets generally showed smaller estimated richness than naive subsets did.

Sorted-subset replicate PCRs used around 200 ng of genomic DNA. This amount corresponded to tens of thousands of T cell genomes. In the study's own analysis: ImmunoSEQ sequences covered only the junction and lacked quality scores; filtering therefore differed. TCRdb keeps only in-frame clones here, not all; method: immunoSEQ multiplex PCR. V and J calls and clone size come straight from that table; D and trimming were deduced from the DNA. The table lists roughly 850,000 clones, approximately 96% of them singletons. The sequencing input was naive CD8+ T cells sorted from blood. The chain uses TRBV27 and TRBJ2-2; 9 bases fit TRBD2. The origin of this receptor is a man aged 25 to 40 in good health. CDR3 coding DNA: TGTGCCAGCCGGGCTAGCGGGGCACGAGAGCTGTTTTTT. The encoded protein is CASRASGARELFF.